This T cell receptor beta chain was sequenced in a study of blood T cell repertoires in COVID-19. Study overall: Samples representing acute and convalescent COVID-19 were sourced from the United States, Italy and Spain.

Authors' methods: Amplification from reference gene primers served as the basis for estimated nucleated cell counts. The data were produced by immunoSEQ multiplex PCR, yet TCRdb's version contains in-frame clones alone and is incomplete. D and trimming come from the DNA, and the V and J calls and clone size come from that table. Of about 250,000 clones in the sample, 86% were seen once. A few counts support this clone. Sequencing was done on a sample of peripheral blood. This sequence was found in a woman in her sixties or seventies who had recovered from COVID-19.

The CDR3 DNA reads as TGTGCCAGCAGCCCCTCCGGGATCTGGCCCACCGGGGAGCTGTTTTTT. Translating gives CASSPSGIWPTGELFF. The chain uses TRBV5-6 and TRBJ2-2; tentative D call: TRBD2 (5 bases). The germline CDR1 and CDR2 sequences are SGHDT and YYEEEE. Between the trimmed V and J ends, which lost 4 bases and 4 bases, there was a span of 17 bases. The CDR3 runs 16 residues.